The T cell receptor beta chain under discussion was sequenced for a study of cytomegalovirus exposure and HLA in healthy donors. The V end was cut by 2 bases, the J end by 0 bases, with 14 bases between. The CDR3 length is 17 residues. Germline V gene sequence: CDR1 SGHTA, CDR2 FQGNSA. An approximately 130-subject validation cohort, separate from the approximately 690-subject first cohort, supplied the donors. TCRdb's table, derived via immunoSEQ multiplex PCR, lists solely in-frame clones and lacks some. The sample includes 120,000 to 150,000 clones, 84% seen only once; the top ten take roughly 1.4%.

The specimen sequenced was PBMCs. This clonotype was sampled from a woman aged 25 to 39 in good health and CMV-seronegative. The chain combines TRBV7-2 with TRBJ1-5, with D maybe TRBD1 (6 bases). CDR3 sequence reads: CASSLSTGLHSNQPQHF. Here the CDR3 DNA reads TGTGCCAGCAGCTTAAGTACAGGGCTCCATAGCAATCAGCCCCAGCATTTT.